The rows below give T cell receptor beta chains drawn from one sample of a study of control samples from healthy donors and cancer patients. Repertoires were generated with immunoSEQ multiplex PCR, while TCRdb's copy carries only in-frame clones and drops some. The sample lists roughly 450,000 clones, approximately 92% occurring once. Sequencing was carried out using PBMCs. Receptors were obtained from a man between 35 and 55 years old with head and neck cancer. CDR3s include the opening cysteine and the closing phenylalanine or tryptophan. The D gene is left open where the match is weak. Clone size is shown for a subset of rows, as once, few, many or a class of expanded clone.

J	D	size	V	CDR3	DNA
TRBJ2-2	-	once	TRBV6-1	CASSEPRTANTGELFF	TGTGCCAGCAGTGAACCCCGGACGGCTAACACCGGGGAGCTGTTTTTT
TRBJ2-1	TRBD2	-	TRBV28	CASRGGSGGEQFF	TGTGCCAGCCGGGGCGGGAGTGGTGGTGAGCAGTTCTTC
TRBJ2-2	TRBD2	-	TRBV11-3	CASSLGGGASRELFF	TGTGCCAGCAGCTTAGGGGGAGGGGCCTCCCGGGAGCTGTTTTTT
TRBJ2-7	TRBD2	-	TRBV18	CASSPGSSGTYEQYF	TGTGCCAGCTCACCCGGGTCTAGCGGGACGTACGAGCAGTACTTC
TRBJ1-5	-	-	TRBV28	CASSLGGGGGLHQPQHF	TGTGCCAGCAGTTTAGGCGGTGGAGGGGGGCTCCATCAGCCCCAGCATTTT
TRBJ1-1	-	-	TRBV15	CATSGSGTEAFF	TGTGCCACCAGCGGGTCCGGGACGGAAGCTTTCTTT
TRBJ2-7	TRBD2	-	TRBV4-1	CASSQALAAAREQYF	TGCGCCAGCAGCCAAGCGCTAGCGGCTGCACGCGAGCAGTACTTC
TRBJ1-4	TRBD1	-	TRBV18	CASSAGTGGEKLFF	TGTGCCAGCTCAGCCGGGACAGGGGGTGAAAAACTGTTTTTT
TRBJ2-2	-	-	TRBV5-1	CASLTGGELFF	TGCGCCAGCCTCACAGGCGGGGAGCTGTTTTTT
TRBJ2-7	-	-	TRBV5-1	CASSLDGAGSYEQYF	TGCGCCAGCAGCTTGGATGGAGCGGGCTCATACGAGCAGTACTTC
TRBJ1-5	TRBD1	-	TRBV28	CASRTGGAGQPQHF	TGTGCCAGCAGGACAGGGGGCGCGGGTCAGCCCCAGCATTTT
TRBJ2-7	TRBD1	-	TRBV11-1	CASSRPGQTPREQYF	TGTGCCAGCAGCCGGCCGGGACAGACACCTCGGGAGCAGTACTTC
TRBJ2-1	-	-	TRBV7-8	CASSLISGDPTRYNEQFF	TGTGCCAGCAGCTTAATATCCGGGGACCCGACCCGCTACAATGAGCAGTTCTTC
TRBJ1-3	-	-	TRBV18	CASSPSGSVTLSGNTIYF	TGTGCCAGCTCACCTTCTGGATCCGTCACGCTCTCTGGAAACACCATATATTTT
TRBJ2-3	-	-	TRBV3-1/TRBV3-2	CASSLGRWWSRSQYF	TGTGCCAGCAGCCTTGGGAGGTGGTGGAGTAGATCGCAGTATTTT
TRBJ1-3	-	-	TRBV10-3	CATTGVSGNTIYF	TGTGCCACCACGGGGGTCTCTGGAAACACCATATATTTT
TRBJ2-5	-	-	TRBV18	CASSPDLETQYF	TGTGCCAGCTCACCCGATTTAGAGACCCAGTACTTC
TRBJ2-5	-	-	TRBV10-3	CAISRAQETQYF	TGTGCCATCAGCCGAGCCCAAGAGACCCAGTACTTC
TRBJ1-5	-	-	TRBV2	CASSERSNQPQHF	TGTGCCAGCAGTGAACGTAGCAATCAGCCCCAGCATTTT
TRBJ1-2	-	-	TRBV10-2	CASSDPYREDYGYTF	TGCGCCAGCAGTGATCCTTACAGGGAGGACTATGGCTACACCTTC
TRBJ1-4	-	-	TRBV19	CASSPGARAEKLFF	TGTGCCAGCTCCCCCGGGGCCCGAGCCGAAAAACTGTTTTTT
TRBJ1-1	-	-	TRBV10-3	CAIRGALGGTEAFF	TGTGCCATCAGAGGGGCCCTCGGGGGCACTGAAGCTTTCTTT
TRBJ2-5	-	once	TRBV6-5	CVSSYSRQETQYF	TGTGTCAGCAGTTACTCTCGCCAAGAGACCCAGTACTTC
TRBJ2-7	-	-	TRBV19	CASSISRSSYEQYF	TGTGCCAGTAGTATTAGTCGGAGCTCCTACGAGCAGTACTTC
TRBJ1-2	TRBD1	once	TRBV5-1	CASSLADRPTGGYTF	TGCGCCAGCAGCTTGGCGGACAGGCCAACGGGTGGCTACACCTTC
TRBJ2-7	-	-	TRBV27	CASSLGFGEQYF	TGTGCCAGCAGTTTGGGTTTCGGCGAGCAGTACTTC
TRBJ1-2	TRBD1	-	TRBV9	CASSPQGNYGYTF	TGTGCCAGCAGCCCACAGGGGAACTATGGCTACACCTTC
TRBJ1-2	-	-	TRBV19	CASSFSGFNYGYTF	TGTGCCAGTAGTTTCTCGGGTTTTAACTATGGCTACACCTTC
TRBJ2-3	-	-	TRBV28	CASRLAGNTQYF	TGTGCCAGCAGGCTGGCTGGCAATACGCAGTATTTT
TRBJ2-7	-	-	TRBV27	CASSLFFGGAYEQYF	TGTGCCAGCAGTTTATTTTTCGGAGGCGCCTACGAGCAGTACTTC
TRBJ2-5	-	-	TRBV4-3	CASSQEGTFQETQYF	TGCGCCAGCAGCCAAGAGGGGACTTTTCAGGAGACCCAGTACTTC
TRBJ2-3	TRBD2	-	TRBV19	CASSVTSGTDTQYF	TGTGCCAGTAGTGTAACTAGCGGGACAGATACGCAGTATTTT
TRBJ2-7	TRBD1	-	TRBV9	CASSGTGGAYEQYF	TGTGCCAGCAGCGGGACAGGGGGCGCCTACGAGCAGTACTTC
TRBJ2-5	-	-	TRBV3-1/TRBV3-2	CASSPKGGRVETQYF	TGTGCCAGCAGCCCGAAAGGGGGGAGGGTCGAGACCCAGTACTTC
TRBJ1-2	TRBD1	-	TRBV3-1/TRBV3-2	CASSQEPTGIYGYTF	TGTGCCAGCAGCCAAGAGCCGACAGGGATCTATGGCTACACCTTC
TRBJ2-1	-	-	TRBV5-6	CASSLAGAGYNEQFF	TGTGCCAGCAGCTTGGCAGGGGCTGGTTACAATGAGCAGTTCTTC
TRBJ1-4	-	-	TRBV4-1	CASSPNSIGEKLFF	TGCGCCAGCAGCCCCAACTCTATTGGGGAAAAACTGTTTTTT
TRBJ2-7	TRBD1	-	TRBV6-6	CASSLLFWGQGYEQYF	TGTGCCAGCAGTCTCCTCTTTTGGGGACAGGGGTACGAGCAGTACTTC
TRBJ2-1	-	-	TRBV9	CASSETPAWGQFF	TGTGCCAGCAGCGAAACTCCGGCTTGGGGGCAGTTCTTC